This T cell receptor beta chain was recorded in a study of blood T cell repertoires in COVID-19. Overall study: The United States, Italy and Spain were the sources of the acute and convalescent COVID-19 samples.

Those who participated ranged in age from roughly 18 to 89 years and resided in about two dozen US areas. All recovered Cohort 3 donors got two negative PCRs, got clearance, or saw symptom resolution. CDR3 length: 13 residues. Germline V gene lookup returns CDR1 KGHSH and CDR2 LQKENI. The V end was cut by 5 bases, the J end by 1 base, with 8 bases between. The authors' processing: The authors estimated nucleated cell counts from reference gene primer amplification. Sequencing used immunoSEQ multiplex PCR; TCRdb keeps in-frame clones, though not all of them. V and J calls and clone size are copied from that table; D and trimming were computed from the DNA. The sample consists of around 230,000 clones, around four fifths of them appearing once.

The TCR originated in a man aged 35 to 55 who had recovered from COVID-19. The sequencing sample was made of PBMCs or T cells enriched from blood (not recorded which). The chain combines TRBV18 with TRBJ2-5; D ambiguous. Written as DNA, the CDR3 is TGTGCCAGCTCAGCGACACGCCAAGAGACCCAGTACTTC. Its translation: CASSATRQETQYF.